These 10 T cell receptor beta chains were sequenced from one sample in a study of T cells in Graves' hyperthyroidism and ophthalmopathy. Amplified TCR beta CDR3 regions came from RNA transcripts. Primed by the HTBI set, a first-round RT-PCR was run on the TCR CDR3. TCRdb processed the multiplex PCR reads anew with MiXCR; each CDR3 protein has one entry. The sample has roughly 800,000 distinct CDR3 sequences; roughly 37% are singletons. The sequenced sample was blood. These receptors were taken from a man aged 18-30 years with Graves' hyperthyroidism.

This sequence joins TRBV7-2 and TRBJ2-7, with TRBD2 matching 11 bases. Losses at the gene ends were 5 bases for V and 7 bases for J; bases not matched to a gene: 10. This CDR3 is 15 amino acids long. The germline CDR1 and CDR2 sequences are SGHTA and FQGNSA. This CDR3 is CASSLRTSGLREQYF. CDR3 bases: TGTGCCAGCAGCCTTAGGACTAGCGGGCTCCGGGAGCAGTACTTC.

This clonotype showed up many times. The V call is TRBV5-1, the J call TRBJ1-2; maybe TRBD1 (5 bases). This CDR3 spans 13 amino acids. Germline loops: CDR1 SGHRS, CDR2 YFSETQ. Trimming took off 3 bases at V and 5 bases at J, with 11 bases between the two ends. The CDR3 DNA is TGCGCCAGCAGCTCGGTACAGGAGTATGGCTACACCTTC. Its translation: CASSSVQEYGYTF.

This clonotype was detected ten times or more. The chain combines TRBV12-3 or TRBV12-4 with TRBJ1-5; weak D call: TRBD1 (6 bases). The CDR3 extends over 14 amino acids. V was pared by 5 bases and J by 3 bases, with 11 bases between. The chain's CDR3 is CASSRQEVNQPQHF. The CDR3 DNA sequence: TGTGCCAGCAGTCGACAGGAGGTCAATCAGCCCCAGCATTTT.

The chain links TRBV7-9 to TRBJ2-5, with D possibly TRBD2 on 6 matching bases. The germline CDR1 and CDR2 sequences are SEHNR and FQNEAQ (reference sequence). The V gene lost 1 base and the J gene lost 2 bases, with 11 bases spanning the gap. The CDR3 length is 15 residues. Here the CDR3 reads CASSLELAVQETQYF. DNA for the CDR3: TGTGCCAGCAGCTTAGAACTAGCCGTTCAAGAGACCCAGTACTTC.

This clonotype has just a few counts. The CDR3 region is CASSEFGQGYETQYF. The CDR3 DNA follows: TGTGCCAGCAGTGAATTCGGACAGGGTTACGAGACCCAGTACTTC. The chain has TRBV6-5 and TRBJ2-5; 8 nucleotides agree with TRBD1. In germline, CDR1 is MNHEY, CDR2 SVGAGI. The CDR3 runs to 15 residues. With 5 bases clipped from V and 5 bases from J, the junction kept 10 bases outside the gene matches.

The chain carries TRBV9 and TRBJ2-2, with D possibly TRBD2 on 6 matching bases. Germline assignment: CDR1 SGDLS and CDR2 YYNGEE. This CDR3 is 14 amino acids long. Trimming cost V 4 bases and J 6 bases, with 13 bases left between them. DNA of the CDR3: TGTGCCAGCAGCAGTACCGGGAGACCCGGGGAGCTGTTTTTT. It codes for CASSSTGRPGELFF. Variable domain in full (rest from reference TRBV9 and TRBJ2-2): DSGVTQTPKHLITATGQRVTLRCSPRSGDLSVYWYQQSLDQGLQFLIQYYNGEERAKGNILERFSAQQFPDLHSELNLSSLELGDSALYFCASSSTGRPGELFFGEGSRLTVL.

This clonotype has at least ten counts. The chain has TRBV10-3 and TRBJ2-5; 7 bases agree with TRBD1. Per germline, CDR1 ENHRY and CDR2 SYGVKD. The CDR3 extends over 14 amino acids. Germline trimming cut 6 bases from V and 5 bases from J; bases unmatched to any gene: 9. For the CDR3, the DNA is TGTGCCATCAGAGGACAACCACAGGGGGAGACCCAGTACTTC. Amino acid sequence: CAIRGQPQGETQYF.

This clonotype was seen at least ten times. This chain joins TRBV7-9 and TRBJ1-2, with a tentative D call TRBD1 (6 bases). V was cut by 7 bases and J by 5 bases, with 17 bases left in between. In germline, CDR1 is SEHNR, CDR2 FQNEAQ (reference sequence). The CDR3 is made up of 14 amino acids. DNA of the CDR3: TGTGCCAGCACCGGAAGGGGGGCCCCTTATGGCTACACCTTC. The encoded protein is CASTGRGAPYGYTF. Supplemented by reference TRBV7-9 and TRBJ1-2, the full variable domain reads DTGVSQNPRHKITKRGQNVTFRCDPISEHNRLYWYRQTLGQGPEFLTYFQNEAQLEKSRLLSDRFSAERPKGSFSTLEIQRTEQGDSAMYLCASTGRGAPYGYTFGSGTRLTVV.

This clonotype was counted a few times. At one boundary the junction diverges from the germline segment, which might be a read error. The J gene is TRBJ1-2, the V gene TRBV12-3 or TRBV12-4, with D possibly being TRBD1 (5 bases). This CDR3 region has 10 residues. As DNA, the CDR3 is TGTGCCAGCAGTTCTCAAGGGGCTCCCTTC. Translation gives CASSSQGAPF.

The chain is built from TRBV7-6 and TRBJ1-1; TRBD1 is a possible D gene (6 bases). The germline V gene has CDR1 SGHVS and CDR2 FNYEAQ. This CDR3 is built from 15 residues. Trimming removed 5 bases from V and 3 bases from J, with 16 bases in between. CDR3 amino acids: CASSVRDTRDTEAFF. The CDR3 bases are TGTGCCAGCAGCGTACGGGACACGAGGGACACTGAAGCTTTCTTT.